This T cell receptor (beta chain) comes out of a study of cytomegalovirus exposure and HLA in healthy donors. This clone was seen just once. The antigen is unknown. Donors counted as nominally healthy when sampled, yet unrecorded immune exposures were likely. It was with 60 Vbeta and 13 Jbeta primers that the PCR ran. This table comes from immunoSEQ multiplex PCR, and its TCRdb copy is limited to in-frame clones, with some not included. The sample includes a few hundred thousand clones, less than 85% of them seen just once. General study findings and limits: Three chains tied to CMV proved CMV antigen-specific in vitro.

Trimming removed 1 base at V and 4 bases at J, with 18 bases between. Germline V lookup: CDR1 SGHRS, CDR2 YFSETQ. The CDR3 contains 17 residues. V is TRBV5-1 and J is TRBJ2-1, with a possible D match to TRBD1 (7 bases). The source of this sequence is a girl aged 2-10 years in good health and CMV-seronegative. Input material: PBMCs. CDR3 sequence: CASSLLFNRGLYNEQFF. CDR3 nucleotides: TGCGCCAGCAGCTTGCTATTTAACAGGGGACTGTACAATGAGCAGTTCTTC.